The present entry profiles one TCR beta chain with its context. Its antigen has not been determined. Base-call qualities are not available, and no considerably larger clone is one nucleotide away. This sample was taken from a study of early T cells in non-severe SARS-CoV-2 infection (TCRdb year 2021). Concerning the study at large: Because TCR sequencing relied on bulk RNA taken from unsorted whole blood, pairing of alpha and beta chains was not possible. Points the paper makes about the study in general: VDJdb matching was skewed toward anti-spike CD8 responses, so virus-specific expansions were likely underestimated and private and CD4 specificities were missed.

This was a case-control study nested in a cohort of healthcare workers in London, UK, who had nasopharyngeal swab PCR tests and blood samples taken every week. Healthcare workers were recruited during the week of the UK lockdown, between 23 and 31 March 2020, and followed weekly for up to about 15 weeks. Library prep was done by 5' RACE. Reads for this sample came from a NextSeq 500. In the TCR library protocol, unique molecular identifiers were attached to individual cDNA molecules to correct for PCR bias and sequencing error. Both TCR alpha and beta chains were sequenced, and tight co-correlation was observed between alpha and beta sequence abundances in each sample. In the original analysis: V gene, J gene and CDR3 annotation of TCR sequences was performed with Decombinator V4. Expanded TCRs were defined as changing significantly between any two time points under a Poisson model with p below 0.0001. TCR abundances were normalised to the total number of TCRs sequenced in each sample and reported as counts per million. TRAV1-2 paired with TRAJ12, TRAJ20 or TRAJ33 defined MAIT TCRs, while TRAV10 paired with TRAJ18 defined iNKT TCRs. VDJdb, accessed 1 November 2021, was searched for CMV, EBV and SARS-CoV-2 annotated TCRs, excluding TCRs annotated for multiple antigens. The public sequencing data were trimmed at Q25 with fastp and processed into clonotypes with MiXCR by TCRdb, which kept only in-frame beta chains. Rows are unified per CDR3 protein, each entry keeping the most common DNA and genes. The V and J calls were not made by the authors but by TCRdb's processing. This sample is represented by 86,000 or so distinct CDR3 sequences; 11% to 15% of them were singletons. The biggest ten clones account for roughly 3% of the sample.

Taken from the germline V gene, the CDR1 and CDR2 loops are SQVTM and ANQGSEA. V loses 2 bases of germline sequence and J loses 9 bases, and the interval between the two ends is 14 bases. The CDR3 contains 13 residues, cysteine and phenylalanine counted. Only the CDR3 portion is preserved as DNA: 39 bases, with reading frame beginning at the first base. The chain uses TRBV29-1 and TRBJ2-1; the best D guess is TRBD2, with 5 bases matching. This TCR derives from an adult who was a healthcare worker with PCR-confirmed SARS-CoV-2 infection or an uninfected control (not recorded which). Sequencing used whole blood. This receptor has the CDR3 CSVERAPSGEQFF. At the DNA level, the sequence is TGCAGCGTTGAAAGGGCTCCCAGCGGTGAGCAGTTCTTC.